The 3 T cell receptor beta chains listed next were all sequenced from one sample in a study of T cells in Graves' hyperthyroidism and ophthalmopathy. The CDR3 regions of TCR beta were amplified from RNA transcripts. An initial round of RT-PCR targeting the TCR CDR3 relied on the HTBI primer set. Using its own MiXCR run on the multiplex PCR reads, TCRdb lists one record per CDR3 protein. The sample carries around 420,000 distinct CDR3 sequences, roughly 13% recorded once. Sequencing used blood. Receptors were obtained from a young woman with Graves' hyperthyroidism.

This clonotype was detected ten times or more. CDR3 bases: TGTGCCAGCAGTGAAAGGACAGGGCTCAACTATGGCTACACCTTC. Its protein product is CASSERTGLNYGYTF. V and J are TRBV2 and TRBJ1-2; TRBD1 aligns across 8 bases. The CDR3 is made up of 15 amino acids. The junction had 4 bases not matched to a gene; V was cut back by 2 bases and J by 2 bases. Germline lookup yields CDR1 SNHLY and CDR2 FYNNEI.

The chain recombines TRBV24-1 with TRBJ1-5, with 8 bases identical to TRBD1. The CDR3 has 14 residues. Looked up from germline, CDR1 is KGHDR and CDR2 is SFDVKD. V dropped 8 bases and J dropped 2; count of bases not matched to a gene: 4. The CDR3 protein is CATNTGQGNQPQHF. CDR3 DNA: TGTGCCACCAATACGGGACAGGGCAATCAGCCCCAGCATTTT.

There are many counts of this clonotype. The genes are TRBV12-3 or TRBV12-4 and TRBJ1-5; D gene uncertain. The V and J ends lost 3 bases and 4 bases respectively, with 7 bases between them. This CDR3 has 13 residues. The CDR3 nucleotides read TGTGCCAGCAGTTTGGGATATAATCAGCCCCAGCATTTT. It specifies CASSLGYNQPQHF.